The rows below give T cell receptor beta chains drawn from one sample of a study of blood T cell repertoires in COVID-19. Sequencing was performed with immunoSEQ multiplex PCR; in TCRdb, only in-frame clones are kept and a portion is missing. The sample shows 200,000 to 250,000 clones, over 80% of them seen only once. Material for sequencing was PBMCs or T cells enriched from blood (not recorded which). Receptors originate from a young woman who had recovered from COVID-19. The CDR3 runs from the conserved cysteine through the conserved F or W. The order of the fields is J gene, V gene, D gene, clone size, CDR3 DNA, CDR3 protein. A D gene is named only where the DNA matches it firmly. Some rows mark clone size as missing; the rest say once, few, many or name a class of expanded clone.

TRBJ1-6	TRBV3-1/TRBV3-2	-	-	TGTGCCAGCAGCCAAGCGACAGAATGGGGCAAATCACCCCTCCACTTT	CASSQATEWGKSPLHF
TRBJ1-4	TRBV15	TRBD1	-	TGTGCCACCAGCAGAGTCCAGGGGGCAACTAATGAAAAACTGTTTTTT	CATSRVQGATNEKLFF
TRBJ2-7	TRBV28	-	once	TGTGCCAGCAGTTCCGGGGAACCCTACGAGCAGTACTTC	CASSSGEPYEQYF
TRBJ1-1	TRBV7-9	TRBD1	-	TGTGCCAGCAGCTTAGCTCCCCTACAGGGGGCGCGACAGAACACTGAAGCTTTCTTT	CASSLAPLQGARQNTEAFF
TRBJ2-7	TRBV27	-	once	TGTGCCAGCAGTTTAGGGGCACAGTACGAGCAGTACTTC	CASSLGAQYEQYF
TRBJ2-1	TRBV7-6	-	-	TGTGCCAGCAGACGCGGGGGCCGGTACAATGAGCAGTTCTTC	CASRRGGRYNEQFF
TRBJ2-7	TRBV15	-	-	TGTGCCACCAGCAGAGGCCGTAGCTCCTACGAGCAGTACTTC	CATSRGRSSYEQYF
TRBJ2-1	TRBV18	-	-	TGTGCCAGCTCGGGAGGGGGCTACAATGAGCAGTTCTTC	CASSGGGYNEQFF
TRBJ1-4	TRBV7-9	-	-	TGTGCCAGCAGCTTGGGTGTAGGGAGGTCTAATGAAAAACTGTTTTTT	CASSLGVGRSNEKLFF
TRBJ1-6	TRBV27	TRBD1	-	TGTGCCAGCTCGACAGGGGAGGAGATTTCACCCCTCCACTTT	CASSTGEEISPLHF
TRBJ1-2	TRBV12-3/TRBV12-4	TRBD1	-	TGTGCCAGCAGTCGACAGGGGTATGGCTACACCTTC	CASSRQGYGYTF
TRBJ1-2	TRBV7-9	-	-	TGTGCCAGCAGCTTAGGGGGGCCTAAGAACTATGGCTACACCTTC	CASSLGGPKNYGYTF
TRBJ2-7	TRBV5-1	-	-	TGCGCCAGCAGCTTGGACGGGCTCAGGGGCAACGAGCAGTACTTC	CASSLDGLRGNEQYF
TRBJ2-1	TRBV2	-	-	TGTGCCAGCAGAACAGGGAGGGGCGATGAGCAGTTCTTC	CASRTGRGDEQFF
TRBJ2-7	TRBV5-6	TRBD2	-	TGTGCCAGCAGCTTTCTCACTAGCGGGAGAACTAACGAGCAGTACTTC	CASSFLTSGRTNEQYF
TRBJ2-1	TRBV18	-	-	TGTGCCAGCTGTCGGGCGGGAAACTCCTACAATGAGCAGTTCTTC	CASCRAGNSYNEQFF
TRBJ2-1	TRBV19	-	-	TGTGCCAGTAGCAGGTCAAACAGGGAAAATGAGCAGTTCTTC	CASSRSNRENEQFF
TRBJ2-3	TRBV10-1	-	-	TGCGCCAGCAGTGAGTCGTCAGGTAGCACAGATACGCAGTATTTT	CASSESSGSTDTQYF
TRBJ2-1	TRBV18	TRBD2	once	TGTGCCAGCTCATCCGGGACTAGCGGGCATGAGCAGTTCTTC	CASSSGTSGHEQFF
TRBJ2-1	TRBV5-1	-	-	TGCGCCAGCAGCTTGGTTGGAGGCTACAATGAGCAGTTCTTC	CASSLVGGYNEQFF
TRBJ2-5	TRBV24-1	TRBD1	-	TGTGCCACCAGTGATTTTACAGGGGGCACTTGGGAGACCCAGTACTTC	CATSDFTGGTWETQYF
TRBJ1-2	TRBV25-1	TRBD1	-	TGTGCCAGCAGCGGGGACAGCATCGCTTATGGCTACACCTTC	CASSGDSIAYGYTF
TRBJ2-7	TRBV10-3	TRBD2	-	TGTGCCATCAGTGAGGAGAGACGGGGGGTGCAGTACTTC	CAISEERRGVQYF
TRBJ2-7	TRBV6-6	TRBD2	once	TGTGCCAGCAGGCATCTAGCGGGAGGACCCTACGAGCAGTACTTC	CASRHLAGGPYEQYF
TRBJ1-2	TRBV3-1/TRBV3-2	-	-	TGTGCCAGCAGCCAGGTCGGACAAGTGAGTTATGGCTACACCTTC	CASSQVGQVSYGYTF
TRBJ1-6	TRBV5-1	TRBD1	-	TGCGCCAGCAGCTTGGCGGGACAGGGGAATTCACCCCTCCACTTT	CASSLAGQGNSPLHF
TRBJ2-7	TRBV21-1	-	-	TGTGCCAGCAGCAAAGGACTAGCGGGGGAGCAGTACTTC	CASSKGLAGEQYF
TRBJ1-5	TRBV19	TRBD1	-	TGTGCCAGTAGCGGATCCGGGACAGCCCTGTCTCAGCCCCAGCATTTT	CASSGSGTALSQPQHF
TRBJ2-4	TRBV19	TRBD1	-	TGTGCCAGTAGTATCGCCCCGGGACAGGGGACCGCCAAAAACATTCAGTACTTC	CASSIAPGQGTAKNIQYF